The present T cell receptor beta chain was sequenced within a study of blood T cell repertoires in COVID-19. Sequencing was performed with immunoSEQ multiplex PCR; in TCRdb, only in-frame clones are kept and a portion is missing. The top ten clones hold 10% of a sample with some 230,000 clones, more than 85% of them seen once. This clone was detected only a few times. J gave up 0 bases and V 6 bases, and 6 bases lay outside the gene matches. Germline V CDR1 and CDR2: MNHEY, SMNVEV (reference sequence). The CDR3 is 16 residues long. J is TRBJ2-3 and V is TRBV27; 10 bases map to TRBD2. This receptor was identified in a woman between 50 and 59 years old with COVID-19, enrolled during active disease. The source material was peripheral blood. The CDR3 is CASRRLAGVSTDTQYF. The CDR3 DNA reads TGTGCCAGCAGAAGACTAGCGGGCGTTAGCACAGATACGCAGTATTTT.